A selection of T cell receptor beta chains follows, all from one sample in a study of T cell repertoires in cytomegalovirus infection. From the reads, TCRdb called clonotypes with MiXCR, one entry per CDR3 protein. This table holds 680,000 or so distinct CDR3 sequences, roughly a third found once. The sample consisted of PBMCs. These receptors were collected from a human donor in good health (CMV status not recorded). Some clones in this sample may be carry-over from other donors' samples. The CDR3 runs from the conserved cysteine through the conserved F or W. The D gene is left open where the match is weak. Where a row states a size, it is once, few, many or the class of an expanded clone; other rows omit it.

d_call: -
j_call: TRBJ1-6
v_call: TRBV6-1
clone_size: -
cdr3_aa: CASSESLNSPLHF
cdr3_nt: TGTGCCAGCAGTGAAAGTCTCAATTCACCCCTCCACTTT

d_call: -
j_call: TRBJ1-5
v_call: TRBV7-8
clone_size: many
cdr3_aa: CASSQDGISNQPQHF
cdr3_nt: TGTGCCAGCAGCCAGGACGGGATTAGCAATCAGCCCCAGCATTTT

d_call: -
j_call: TRBJ2-7
v_call: TRBV5-1
clone_size: -
cdr3_aa: CASAPQGNGEQYF
cdr3_nt: TGCGCCAGCGCGCCCCAGGGGAACGGCGAGCAGTACTTC

d_call: TRBD2
j_call: TRBJ2-7
v_call: TRBV2
clone_size: -
cdr3_aa: CASSDPASGSFIEF
cdr3_nt: TGTGCCAGCAGTGACCCCGCTAGCGGGAGCTTTATCGAATTC

d_call: TRBD1
j_call: TRBJ1-2
v_call: TRBV6-5
clone_size: -
cdr3_aa: CASSYSYRGYGYTF
cdr3_nt: TGTGCCAGCAGTTACTCTTACAGGGGCTATGGCTACACCTTC

d_call: -
j_call: TRBJ1-5
v_call: TRBV6-6
clone_size: -
cdr3_aa: CASREHQPQHF
cdr3_nt: TGTGCCAGCAGGGAGCATCAGCCCCAGCATTTT

d_call: TRBD2
j_call: TRBJ2-3
v_call: TRBV11-2
clone_size: few
cdr3_aa: CASSSWTSGSRDTQYF
cdr3_nt: TGTGCCAGCAGCTCCTGGACTAGCGGGAGTAGGGATACGCAGTATTTT

d_call: TRBD2
j_call: TRBJ2-1
v_call: TRBV5-6
clone_size: -
cdr3_aa: CASQVQIGTSYNEQFF
cdr3_nt: TGTGCCAGCCAAGTTCAAATCGGGACTAGCTACAATGAGCAGTTCTTC

d_call: TRBD1
j_call: TRBJ1-3
v_call: TRBV20-1
clone_size: once
cdr3_aa: CSAADRVAGNTIYF
cdr3_nt: TGCAGTGCTGCGGACAGGGTGGCTGGAAACACCATATATTTT

d_call: -
j_call: TRBJ1-1
v_call: TRBV5-1
clone_size: -
cdr3_aa: CASSPGSIGTRAFF
cdr3_nt: TGCGCCAGCAGCCCGGGATCGATCGGGACCAGAGCTTTCTTT

d_call: TRBD2
j_call: TRBJ2-7
v_call: TRBV7-2
clone_size: -
cdr3_aa: CASSLGTSGSSYEQYF
cdr3_nt: TGTGCCAGCAGCTTAGGGACTAGCGGGTCGTCCTACGAGCAGTACTTC

d_call: -
j_call: TRBJ2-7
v_call: TRBV5-1
clone_size: -
cdr3_aa: CASSLARVETDEQYF
cdr3_nt: TGCGCCAGCAGCTTGGCCAGGGTTGAAACGGACGAGCAGTACTTC

d_call: TRBD1
j_call: TRBJ2-7
v_call: TRBV6-1
clone_size: once
cdr3_aa: CASRPGTAPYEQYF
cdr3_nt: TGTGCCAGCAGACCCGGGACAGCCCCCTACGAGCAGTACTTC

d_call: TRBD1
j_call: TRBJ1-5
v_call: TRBV18
clone_size: -
cdr3_aa: CASSPPGDRVNQPQHF
cdr3_nt: TGTGCCAGCTCACCCCCAGGGGACAGGGTCAATCAGCCCCAGCATTTT

d_call: -
j_call: TRBJ1-3
v_call: TRBV7-9
clone_size: many
cdr3_aa: CASSLPPLTGNTIYF
cdr3_nt: TGTGCCAGCAGTCTGCCCCCCTTGACTGGAAACACCATATATTTT

d_call: -
j_call: TRBJ2-7
v_call: TRBV11-2
clone_size: -
cdr3_aa: CASSLEGTGDYEQYF
cdr3_nt: TGTGCCAGCAGCTTAGAAGGAACAGGTGACTACGAGCAGTACTTC

d_call: -
j_call: TRBJ2-7
v_call: TRBV5-4
clone_size: many
cdr3_aa: CASSLLMAGGLQQYF
cdr3_nt: TGTGCCAGCAGCTTGCTTATGGCAGGAGGATTGCAGCAGTACTTC

d_call: TRBD1
j_call: TRBJ1-4
v_call: TRBV3-1
clone_size: -
cdr3_aa: CASSRATQGARNEKLFF
cdr3_nt: TGTGCCAGCAGCCGCGCAACACAGGGGGCCAGAAATGAAAAACTGTTTTTT

d_call: TRBD2
j_call: TRBJ2-3
v_call: TRBV4-3
clone_size: -
cdr3_aa: CASSQTSGSTDTQYF
cdr3_nt: TGCGCCAGCAGCCAAACTAGCGGGAGCACAGATACGCAGTATTTT

d_call: -
j_call: TRBJ1-1
v_call: TRBV7-2
clone_size: -
cdr3_aa: CASSPRVRVTEAFF
cdr3_nt: TGTGCCAGCAGCCCCAGGGTAAGGGTCACTGAAGCTTTCTTT

d_call: -
j_call: TRBJ2-5
v_call: TRBV6-1
clone_size: -
cdr3_aa: CASSGRKPREETQYF
cdr3_nt: TGTGCCAGCAGCGGTAGGAAACCTAGAGAAGAGACCCAGTACTTC